This TCR beta chain was profiled in a study of blood T cell repertoires in COVID-19 (dated by TCRdb to 2020 to 2022). For the study in its entirety: Samples covering the acute and convalescent phases of COVID-19 were provided by collaborators in the United States, Italy and Spain. The prospective study material was composed of cDNA or gDNA derived from T cells, B-cell-depleted T cells, or PBMCs. The samples were drawn from two sources: the first 160 participants of the ongoing ImmuneRACE study, and 1,254 subjects contributed by 6 global collaborators. Sample metadata almost always included a de-identified subject ID, COVID-19 status, age in years and sex. The repertoires were released in a freely available public database meant as a resource for research on the immune response to SARS-CoV-2. Subjects who had been exposed to COVID-19, were actively infected with it, or had recovered from it provided the deeply sampled blood TCRbeta repertoires that made up the dataset. Where available, HLA class I and class II types were obtained from metadata supplied by the sample provider rather than from assay-based typing. The study at large found these results: The amount of clinical and demographic metadata varied by source and participant and was provided uncurated.

Enrolling through a virtual design, the prospective study's participants ranged in age from roughly 18 to 100 years and lived across some 23 United States geographic areas. To assign participants to cohorts, the prospective study relied on clinical history that participants themselves reported in a screening survey and a study questionnaire. In the prospective study, mobile phlebotomists collected whole blood, serum and a nasopharyngeal or oropharyngeal swab from each participant. Additional blood draws and questionnaires over a roughly two-month period could optionally be provided by prospective study participants. Before DNA extraction, blood samples from the prospective study were shipped at room temperature or frozen. Including the terminal cysteine and phenylalanine, the CDR3 comprises 15 residues. Only CDR3 DNA is held: 45 bases, read in frame from base 1. Compared with germline, V lacks 1 base and J lacks 14 bases; bases without a gene match: 9. CDR1 is given as SGHAT and CDR2 as FQNNGV, both from the germline V gene.

TCRbeta CDR3 regions were amplified from genomic DNA using the immunoSEQ Assay, a bias-controlled multiplex PCR. Regarding the original processing steps: The number of nucleated cells in each sample was estimated from the amplification of reference gene primers within the assay. Sequence reads were collapsed and filtered to measure the absolute abundance of every unique TCRbeta CDR3 rearrangement. For each sample, productive Simpson clonality was calculated as the square root of Simpson's diversity index across productive rearrangements. The source is immuneACCESS, and TCRdb retained only in-frame sequences with V and J called. Part of the clones is not carried over; for the studies checked, unresolved V genes explain less than half of this, and the remainder is unexplained. That table gives V, J and clone size, and the DNA gave D and trimming. The sample profile shows some 130,000 clones; 80% to 85% of them were found once. The ten largest account for less than 7% of the sample.

Comments on this clone: Its recognized antigen is unknown. No base qualities exist here, and no much larger clone lies one base off it.

Recombination connected TRBV11-2 to TRBJ1-6; 9 junctional bases match TRBD1. The TCR sequence derives from a man aged 40-49 years with acute COVID-19. Sequencing was carried out using PBMCs or T cells enriched from blood (not recorded which). The CDR3 corresponds to CASSLGQGGQFTLHF. The DNA is TGTGCCAGCAGCTTAGGACAGGGGGGACAATTTACCCTCCACTTT. Where the CDR3 stops, the reference TRBV11-2 and TRBJ1-6 genes take over; the full variable domain is EAGVAQSPRYKIIEKRQSVAFWCNPISGHATLYWYQQILGQGPKLLIQFQNNGVVDDSQLPKDRFSAERLKGVDSTLKIQPAKLEDSAVYLCASSLGQGGQFTLHFGNGTRLTVT.